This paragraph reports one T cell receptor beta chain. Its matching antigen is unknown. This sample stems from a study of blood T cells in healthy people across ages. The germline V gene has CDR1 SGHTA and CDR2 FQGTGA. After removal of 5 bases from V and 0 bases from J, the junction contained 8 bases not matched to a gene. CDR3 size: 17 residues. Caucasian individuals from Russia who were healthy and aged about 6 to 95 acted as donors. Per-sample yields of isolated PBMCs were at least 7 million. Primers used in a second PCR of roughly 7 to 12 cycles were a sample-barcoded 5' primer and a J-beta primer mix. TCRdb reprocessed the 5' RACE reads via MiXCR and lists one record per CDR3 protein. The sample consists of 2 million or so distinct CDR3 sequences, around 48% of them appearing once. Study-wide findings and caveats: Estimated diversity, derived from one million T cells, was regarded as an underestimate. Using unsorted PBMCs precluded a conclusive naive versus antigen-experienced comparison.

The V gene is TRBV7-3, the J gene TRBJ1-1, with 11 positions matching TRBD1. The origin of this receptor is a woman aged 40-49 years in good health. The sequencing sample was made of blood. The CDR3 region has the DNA TGTGCCAGCAGCCCCTATGGGACAGGGGGAGTGAACACTGAAGCTTTCTTT. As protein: CASSPYGTGGVNTEAFF.